The clone carrying this T cell receptor beta chain was detected only once. What it binds is unknown. This sample was taken from a study of radiation and T cells in renal cell carcinoma. Study-wide results and caveats: Pretreatment tumor biopsies were lacking, so baseline clonotypes are unknown.

Time point given: blood 4 weeks post-SBRT, at nephrectomy. The treatment is: 15 Gy SBRT to primary tumor, nephrectomy 4 weeks later. Serial blood draws occurred at baseline and 2 and 4 weeks post-SBRT. Clones were sequenced by immunoSEQ multiplex PCR, and TCRdb holds only the in-frame ones, with some missing. Among over 85,000 clones listed, approximately 80% were seen once. Sequencing used blood, obtained from a patient whose treatment included radiotherapy and nephrectomy. This receptor was obtained from a man aged 50 to 60 with renal cell carcinoma.

The CDR3 loop is CASKGTATNEKLFF. For the CDR3, the DNA is TGTGCCAGCAAGGGGACGGCAACTAATGAAAAACTGTTTTTT. This sequence joins TRBV2 and TRBJ1-4, with a tentative D call TRBD1 (5 bases). The ends were cut back, 7 bases at V and 0 bases at J, with 9 bases in the middle. Germline V gene sequence: CDR1 SNHLY, CDR2 FYNNEI. The CDR3 has 14 amino acids.